This T cell receptor (beta chain) was obtained from a study of early T cells in non-severe SARS-CoV-2 infection. This clonotype was picked up many times. V was pared by 0 bases and J by 7 bases, with 13 bases between. This CDR3 spans 14 amino acids. Germline-derived CDR1 and CDR2 are SQVTM and ANQGSEA. Using its own MiXCR run on the 5' RACE reads, TCRdb lists one record per CDR3 protein. There are roughly 110,000 distinct CDR3 sequences in the sample; 11% occur only once, and roughly 7.5% lies in the top ten. The sequence was obtained from an adult who was a healthcare worker with PCR-confirmed SARS-CoV-2 infection or an uninfected control (not recorded which). The V and J genes are TRBV29-1 and TRBJ2-1, with D perhaps TRBD1 (7 bases). The sample comprised whole blood. DNA for the CDR3: TGCAGCGTTGAAGATCGGGAGACAGGGAATGAGCAGTTCTTC. Its translation is CSVEDRETGNEQFF.